This is a list of T cell receptor beta chains from one sample in a study of blood T cell repertoires in COVID-19. Using immunoSEQ multiplex PCR, the repertoire was profiled, and TCRdb retains in-frame clones only, with some absent. The table shows roughly 350,000 clones, with about 90% occurring only once. Sequencing was done on a sample of peripheral blood. These receptors were obtained from a woman in her thirties with COVID-19, enrolled during active disease. Each CDR3 is given with its conserved first and last residue. Each record gives: J gene, D gene, clone size, V gene, CDR3 length, CDR3 DNA, CDR3 protein. A D gene is named only where the DNA matches it firmly. Where a row states a size, it is once, few, many or the class of an expanded clone; other rows omit it.

>TRBJ1-4|TRBD1|.|TRBV11-2|14
TGTGCCAGCAGCTTAACCAGGGGGCATGAAAAACTGTTTTTT
CASSLTRGHEKLFF
>TRBJ2-3|TRBD2|few|TRBV6-2/TRBV6-3|16
TGTGCCAGCAGTCGTCCAGCGGGAAGAGGCACAGATACGCAGTATTTT
CASSRPAGRGTDTQYF
>TRBJ2-2|TRBD1|.|TRBV24-1|13
TGTGCCACCTCCCCAGGGGGCCCCGGGGAGCTGTTTTTT
CATSPGGPGELFF
>TRBJ2-7|.|.|TRBV2|13
TGTGCCACCAGGGGACTCCGAAATTCAGAGCAGTACTTC
CATRGLRNSEQYF
>TRBJ2-7|.|.|TRBV7-2|14
TGTGCCAGCAGCTTAGCGCGGAGGACCTACGAGCAGTACTTC
CASSLARRTYEQYF
>TRBJ2-2|TRBD1|.|TRBV5-5|16
TGTGCCAGCAGCACCGGTGGGACAGGACCCACCGGGGAGCTGTTTTTT
CASSTGGTGPTGELFF
>TRBJ1-5|.|.|TRBV7-2|15
TGTGCCAGCAGCTTATACGGGGGGTCCATGCAGCCCCAGCATTTT
CASSLYGGSMQPQHF
>TRBJ1-6|.|.|TRBV7-3|15
TGTGCCAGCAGCCTACTCGGTCCCCGGAATTCACCCCTCCACTTT
CASSLLGPRNSPLHF
>TRBJ2-2|TRBD1|.|TRBV19|18
TGTGCCAGTAGTATAGGGGGGCCGGGACAGCTTAACACCGGGGAGCTGTTTTTT
CASSIGGPGQLNTGELFF
>TRBJ1-3|TRBD1|.|TRBV5-1|17
TGCGCCAGCAGCAGTCTCGGGACAGGGCTCTCTGGAAACACCATATATTTT
CASSSLGTGLSGNTIYF
>TRBJ2-7|.|.|TRBV5-1|15
TGCGCCAGCAGCTTGGACGGGAGACCCTCCTACGAGCAGTACTTC
CASSLDGRPSYEQYF
>TRBJ1-3|.|.|TRBV19|13
TGTGCCAGTAGTGCGGGCCAAGGAAACACCATATATTTT
CASSAGQGNTIYF
>TRBJ2-1|.|once|TRBV27|14
TGTGCCAGCAGTTTATCGTCGGGGGACAATGAGCAGTTCTTC
CASSLSSGDNEQFF
>TRBJ1-1|.|.|TRBV19|13
TGTGCCAGTACCCCCGATACGGGCACTGAAGCTTTCTTT
CASTPDTGTEAFF
>TRBJ1-5|TRBD1|.|TRBV28|14
TGTGCCAGCGACCCAGGGGGTCGAATTCAGCCCCAGCATTTT
CASDPGGRIQPQHF
>TRBJ2-7|TRBD2|.|TRBV5-1|13
TGCGCCAGCAGCTCAGCGGGAAGGTACGAGCAGTACTTC
CASSSAGRYEQYF
>TRBJ2-7|TRBD2|once|TRBV10-3|14
TGTGCCATCAGGGACGCCGGGACTAGCTACGAGCAGTACTTC
CAIRDAGTSYEQYF
>TRBJ2-7|.|.|TRBV27|13
.
CASSFGEGYEQYF
>TRBJ2-5|TRBD2|.|TRBV7-8|16
TGTGCCAGCAGCCCACCCGGGGAAACTAGCGGAGAGACCCAGTACTTC
CASSPPGETSGETQYF
>TRBJ1-2|.|.|TRBV6-2/TRBV6-3|13
TGTGCCAGCAGTGCGGCGGCTAACTATGGCTACACCTTC
CASSAAANYGYTF
>TRBJ2-7|.|.|TRBV28|11
TGTGCCAGCAGTTCGGGCTACGAGCAGTACTTC
CASSSGYEQYF
>TRBJ2-1|TRBD2|.|TRBV27|15
TGTGCCAGCAGTTCCGGGACTAGCGGGGGCGGGGAGCAGTTCTTC
CASSSGTSGGGEQFF
>TRBJ1-6|.|.|TRBV28|14
TGTGCCAGCAGTTCGGCGGAAAGCAATTCACCCCTCCACTTT
CASSSAESNSPLHF
>TRBJ1-5|.|.|TRBV12-1|17
TGTGCCAGCAGCCTCACTTGGGGGCAGGGGGTCAATCAGCCCCAGCATTTT
CASSLTWGQGVNQPQHF
>TRBJ2-7|TRBD1|.|TRBV10-3|13
TGTGCCACCTGTGTCCAGGGGGCGATTGAGCAGTACTTC
CATCVQGAIEQYF
>TRBJ1-3|TRBD1|.|TRBV23-1|15
TGCGCCAGCAGAGCGACAGGGGCTCTGCGGAACACCATATATTTT
CASRATGALRNTIYF
>TRBJ1-4|.|.|TRBV27|16
TGTGCCAGCAGGGAAAGGACTTTGGCGACTAATGAAAAACTGTTTTTT
CASRERTLATNEKLFF
>TRBJ2-1|.|.|TRBV14|16
TGTGCCAGCAGCCAAGATTCAATAGCGGTCTACAATGAGCAGTTCTTC
CASSQDSIAVYNEQFF
>TRBJ1-4|TRBD1|once|TRBV7-9|15
TGTGCCAGCAGCCCAGGGGGCTGGGGGAATGAAAAACTGTTTTTT
CASSPGGWGNEKLFF
>TRBJ1-2|.|.|TRBV10-1|14
TGCGCCAGCAGTGCGGGGGGTACGGACTATGGCTACACCTTC
CASSAGGTDYGYTF
>TRBJ1-1|.|few|TRBV6-5|13
TGTGCCAGCAGATCACTCATGAACACTGAAGCTTTCTTT
CASRSLMNTEAFF
>TRBJ1-2|.|.|TRBV15|16
TGTGCCACCAGCAGATCTGGGCAGGGCGAAAACTATGGCTACACCTTC
CATSRSGQGENYGYTF
>TRBJ2-7|TRBD1|.|TRBV7-9|15
TGTGCCAGCAGCCAAGCTTTCGGGACAGGTTACGAGCAGTACTTC
CASSQAFGTGYEQYF
>TRBJ1-1|.|.|TRBV19|14
TGTGCCAGTAGTAGGGAGGCCGTGAACACTGAAGCTTTCTTT
CASSREAVNTEAFF